This T cell receptor (beta chain) comes out of a study of response to subunit inactivated influenza vaccine. MiXCR, applied by TCRdb to the RT-PCR reads, yields one record per CDR3 protein. Altogether about half a million distinct CDR3 sequences are present, approximately 11% being singletons, with the ten largest covering 12%. This clonotype was seen a few times. The V gene lost 5 bases and the J gene lost 2 bases, with 9 bases spanning the gap. Germline V lookup: CDR1 SEHNR, CDR2 FQNEAQ (reference sequence). The CDR3 is made up of 13 amino acids. The chain employs TRBV7-9 and TRBJ1-1; no clear D. Specimen: PBMCs from blood, collected 35 to 45 days after vaccination. This sequence originates from a man in his fifties who received an inactivated influenza vaccine. The CDR3 sequence: CASSIAFNTEAFF. DNA for the CDR3: TGTGCCAGCAGCATCGCGTTCAACACTGAAGCTTTCTTT.